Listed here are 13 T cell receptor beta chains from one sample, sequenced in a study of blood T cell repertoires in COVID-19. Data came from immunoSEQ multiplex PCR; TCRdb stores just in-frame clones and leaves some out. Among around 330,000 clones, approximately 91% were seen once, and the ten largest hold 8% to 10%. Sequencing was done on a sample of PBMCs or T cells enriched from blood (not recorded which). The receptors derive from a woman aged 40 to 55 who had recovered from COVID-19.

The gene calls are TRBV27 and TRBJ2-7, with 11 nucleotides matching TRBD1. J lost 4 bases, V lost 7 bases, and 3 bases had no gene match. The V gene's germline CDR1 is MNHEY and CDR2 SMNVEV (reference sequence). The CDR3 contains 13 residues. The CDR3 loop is CASKGQGEYEQYF. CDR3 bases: TGTGCCAGCAAGGGACAGGGGGAATACGAGCAGTACTTC.

The CDR3, as DNA: TGTGCCACCAGCAGAGATTGGGCGACAGGGGACTATGGCTACACCTTC. It translates to CATSRDWATGDYGYTF. The V call is TRBV15, the J call TRBJ1-2; 8 bases match TRBD1. The V segment lost 0 bases and the J segment 3 bases; nucleotides outside the gene matches: 6. Germline-derived CDR1 and CDR2 are LNHNV and YYDKDF (reference sequence). The CDR3 runs to 16 residues. The complete variable domain, with remaining parts taken from reference TRBV15 and TRBJ1-2, reads DAMVIQNPRYQVTQFGKPVTLSCSQTLNHNVMYWYQQKSSQAPKLLFHYYDKDFNNEADTPDNFQSRRPNTSFCFLDIRSPGLGDTAMYLCATSRDWATGDYGYTFGSGTRLTVV.

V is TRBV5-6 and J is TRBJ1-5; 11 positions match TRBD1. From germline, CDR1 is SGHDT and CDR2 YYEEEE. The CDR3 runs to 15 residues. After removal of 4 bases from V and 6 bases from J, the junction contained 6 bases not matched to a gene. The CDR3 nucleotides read TGTGCCAGCAGCCCGGACAGGGGGCTAAGTCAGCCCCAGCATTTT. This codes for CASSPDRGLSQPQHF.

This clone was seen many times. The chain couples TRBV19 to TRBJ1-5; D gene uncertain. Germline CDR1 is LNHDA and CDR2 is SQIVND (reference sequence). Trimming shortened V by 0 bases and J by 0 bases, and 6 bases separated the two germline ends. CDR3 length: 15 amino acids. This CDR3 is CASSIERYSNQPQHF. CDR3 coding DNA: TGTGCCAGTAGTATAGAGAGGTATAGCAATCAGCCCCAGCATTTT.

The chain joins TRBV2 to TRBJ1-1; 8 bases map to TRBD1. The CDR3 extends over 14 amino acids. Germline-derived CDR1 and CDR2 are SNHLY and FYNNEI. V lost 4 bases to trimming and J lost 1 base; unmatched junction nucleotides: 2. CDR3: CASSGGQGNTEAFF. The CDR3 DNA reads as TGTGCCAGCAGTGGCGGACAGGGGAACACTGAAGCTTTCTTT.

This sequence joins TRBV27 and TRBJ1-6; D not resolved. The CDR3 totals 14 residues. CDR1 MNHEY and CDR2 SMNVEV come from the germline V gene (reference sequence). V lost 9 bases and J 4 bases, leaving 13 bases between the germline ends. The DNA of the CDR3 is TGTGCCAGAAAAAACGACTCTTATAATTCACCCCTCCACTTT. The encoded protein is CARKNDSYNSPLHF.

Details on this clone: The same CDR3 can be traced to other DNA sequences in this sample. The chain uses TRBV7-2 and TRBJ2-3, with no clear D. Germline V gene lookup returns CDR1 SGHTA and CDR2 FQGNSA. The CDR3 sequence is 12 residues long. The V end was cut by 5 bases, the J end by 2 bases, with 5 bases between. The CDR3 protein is CASSPFTDTQYF. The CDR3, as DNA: TGTGCCAGCAGCCCCTTCACAGATACGCAGTATTTT.

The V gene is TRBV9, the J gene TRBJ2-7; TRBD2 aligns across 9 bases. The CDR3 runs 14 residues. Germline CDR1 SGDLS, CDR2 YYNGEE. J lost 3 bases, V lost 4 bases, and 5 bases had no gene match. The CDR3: CASSPGTSSYEQYF. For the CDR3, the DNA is TGTGCCAGCAGCCCGGGGACTAGCAGCTACGAGCAGTACTTC.

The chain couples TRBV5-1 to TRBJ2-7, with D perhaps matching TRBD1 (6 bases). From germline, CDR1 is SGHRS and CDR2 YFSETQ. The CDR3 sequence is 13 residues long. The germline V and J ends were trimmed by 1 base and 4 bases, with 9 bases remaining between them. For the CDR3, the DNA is TGCGCCAGCAGCTTGAAAGGGGGTTACGAGCAGTACTTC. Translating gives CASSLKGGYEQYF.

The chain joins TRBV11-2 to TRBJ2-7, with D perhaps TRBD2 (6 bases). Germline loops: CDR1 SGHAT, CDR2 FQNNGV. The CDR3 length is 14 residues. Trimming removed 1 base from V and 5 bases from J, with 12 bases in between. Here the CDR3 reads CASSLGPGVDEQYF. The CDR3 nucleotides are TGTGCCAGCAGCTTAGGCCCGGGGGTCGACGAGCAGTACTTC.

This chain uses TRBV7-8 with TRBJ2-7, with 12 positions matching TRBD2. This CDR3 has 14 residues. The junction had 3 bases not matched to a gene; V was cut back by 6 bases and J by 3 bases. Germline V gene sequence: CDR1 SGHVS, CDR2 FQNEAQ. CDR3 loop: CASRLAGGNYEQYF. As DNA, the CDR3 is TGTGCCAGCAGGCTAGCGGGAGGGAACTACGAGCAGTACTTC.

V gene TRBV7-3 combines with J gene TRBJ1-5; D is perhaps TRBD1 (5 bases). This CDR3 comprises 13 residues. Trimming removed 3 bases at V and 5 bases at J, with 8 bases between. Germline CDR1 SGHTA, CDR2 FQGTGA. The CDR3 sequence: CASSFRADQPQHF. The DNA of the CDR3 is TGTGCCAGCAGCTTCAGGGCAGATCAGCCCCAGCATTTT.

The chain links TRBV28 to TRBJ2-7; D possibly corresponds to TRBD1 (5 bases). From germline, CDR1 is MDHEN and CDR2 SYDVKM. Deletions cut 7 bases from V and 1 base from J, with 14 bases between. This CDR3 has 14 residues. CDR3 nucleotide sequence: TGTGCCAGCACCTCACAGGTGGGGTCCTACGAGCAGTACTTC. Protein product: CASTSQVGSYEQYF.